This T cell receptor beta chain was profiled in a study of shared clonotypes between healthy human individuals. Concerning this clone: The antigen is not known.

Study conclusions and caveats: Clonotype sharing among donors likely depends on sequencing depth.

Trimming cost V 0 bases and J 5 bases; bases outside gene matches: 12. Germline CDR1 and CDR2: LNHNV and YYDKDF (reference sequence). The CDR3 length is 18 residues. Generated by immunoSEQ multiplex PCR, the TCRdb table keeps only in-frame clones and is missing some. In the table there are just under 350,000 clones, around 70% of which are singletons. The TCR was taken from a man younger than 40 in good health. This chain uses TRBV15 with TRBJ2-3; 9 nucleotides match TRBD2. Sequencing was carried out using memory CD4+ T cells sorted from blood. Stated subset: CD45RA-negative fraction. This CDR3 reads CATSRDYPGAGGLDTQYF. In nucleotides, the CDR3 is TGTGCCACCAGCAGAGATTATCCGGGAGCGGGAGGTCTAGATACGCAGTATTTT.